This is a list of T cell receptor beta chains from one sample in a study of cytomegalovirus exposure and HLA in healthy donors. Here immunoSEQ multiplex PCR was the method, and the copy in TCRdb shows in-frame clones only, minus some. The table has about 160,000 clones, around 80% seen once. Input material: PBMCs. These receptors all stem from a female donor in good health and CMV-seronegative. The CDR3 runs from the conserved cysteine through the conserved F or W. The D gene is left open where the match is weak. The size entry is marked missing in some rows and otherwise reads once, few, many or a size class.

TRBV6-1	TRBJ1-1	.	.	TGTGCCAGCAGTCTCACAGGGTCTATGGGAGCTTTCTTT	CASSLTGSMGAFF
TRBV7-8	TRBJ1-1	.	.	TGTGCCAGCAGCTTAGCTCTTGGCGGAAAGAACACTGAAGCTTTCTTT	CASSLALGGKNTEAFF
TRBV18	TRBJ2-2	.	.	TGTGCCAGCTCACCACTGGCAACCGCGAACACCGGGGAGCTGTTTTTT	CASSPLATANTGELFF
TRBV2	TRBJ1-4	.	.	TGTGCCAGCAGTGAAGGGACCCCAGGGGCTAATGAAAAACTGTTTTTT	CASSEGTPGANEKLFF
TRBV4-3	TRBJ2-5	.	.	TGCGCCAGCAGGGCCACCGGGACAAACAACGAAGAGACCCAGTACTTC	CASRATGTNNEETQYF
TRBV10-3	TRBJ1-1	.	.	TGTGCCATCGCCCCCGCTAGCACCTCTGAAGCTTTCTTT	CAIAPASTSEAFF
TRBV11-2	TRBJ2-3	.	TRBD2	TGTGCCAGCAGCTTAGGGTGGGTGGCTAGCGGTCACACAGATACGCAGTATTTT	CASSLGWVASGHTDTQYF
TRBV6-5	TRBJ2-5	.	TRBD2	TGTGCCAGCAGTTCCTATAGCGGGGGCGGAGAGACCCAGTACTTC	CASSSYSGGGETQYF
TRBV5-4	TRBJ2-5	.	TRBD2	TGTGCCAGCAGCCCCATCGGGGGGGGAGAGACCCAGTACTTC	CASSPIGGGETQYF
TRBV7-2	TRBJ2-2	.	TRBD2	TGTGCCAGCAGGCCACGACTAGCCAATACCGGGGAGCTGTTTTTT	CASRPRLANTGELFF
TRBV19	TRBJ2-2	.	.	TGTGCCAGTAGTGGCGCGGCAGAGAACACCGGGGAGCTGTTTTTT	CASSGAAENTGELFF
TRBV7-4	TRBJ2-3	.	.	TGTGCCAGCTTCCACAGGGCGGATACGCAGTATTTT	CASFHRADTQYF
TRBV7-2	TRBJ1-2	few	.	TGTGCCAGCAGCTTACAGCCCCAGGGCGGTGGCTACACCTTC	CASSLQPQGGGYTF
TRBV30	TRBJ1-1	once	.	TGTGCCAGAGGGGGGGGAACTGAAGCTTTCTTT	CARGGGTEAFF
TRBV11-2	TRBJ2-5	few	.	TGTGCCAGCAGCGCGCAAGAGACCCAGTACTTC	CASSAQETQYF
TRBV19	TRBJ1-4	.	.	TGTGCCAGTAGTCAAGGACCCCCGGGAGTGAATGAAAAACTGTTTTTT	CASSQGPPGVNEKLFF
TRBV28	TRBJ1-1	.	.	TGTGCCAGCAGCCTCTCCAAACAGGGATGGTCTGAAGCTTTCTTT	CASSLSKQGWSEAFF
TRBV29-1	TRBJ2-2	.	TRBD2	TGCAGCGTCAGGACTAGCGGGAGTAGTGTGTTTTTT	CSVRTSGSSVFF
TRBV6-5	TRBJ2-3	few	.	TGTGCCAGCAACTCCCCCAACAGGGGCACAGATACGCAGTATTTT	CASNSPNRGTDTQYF
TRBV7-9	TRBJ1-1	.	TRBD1	TGTGCCAGCAGCTTAGAAGTGACAGGGATCGTAGCTTTCTTT	CASSLEVTGIVAFF
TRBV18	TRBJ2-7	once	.	TGTGCCAGCTCACCAGGCCACTCCGCGGACGAGCAGTACTTC	CASSPGHSADEQYF
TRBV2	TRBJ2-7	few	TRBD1	TGTGCCAGCAGTGAAAGGGGACAGGGGGCAAACTACGAGCAGTACTTC	CASSERGQGANYEQYF
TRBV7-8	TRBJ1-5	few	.	TGTGCCAGCAGCCTAGTCCCTCAGGGCAATCAGCCCCAGCATTTT	CASSLVPQGNQPQHF
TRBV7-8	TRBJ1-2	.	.	TGTGCCAGCAGCTTTTGGCAGGGGAGAGATGGCTACACCTTC	CASSFWQGRDGYTF
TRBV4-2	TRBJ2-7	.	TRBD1	TGTGCCAGCAGCCAAGATTACAGGGGGAAATACTACGAGCAGTACTTC	CASSQDYRGKYYEQYF
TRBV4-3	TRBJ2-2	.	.	TGCGCCAGCAGCCAAGAGGACATTGGCCCCGGGGAGCTGTTTTTT	CASSQEDIGPGELFF
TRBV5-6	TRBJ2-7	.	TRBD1	TGTGCCAGCAGCCGACAGGGGGGCAGTCGGGGGCAGTACTTC	CASSRQGGSRGQYF
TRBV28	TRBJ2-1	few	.	TGTGCCAGCAGTTTATATGGTTATCGGGGAAATGAGCAGTTCTTC	CASSLYGYRGNEQFF